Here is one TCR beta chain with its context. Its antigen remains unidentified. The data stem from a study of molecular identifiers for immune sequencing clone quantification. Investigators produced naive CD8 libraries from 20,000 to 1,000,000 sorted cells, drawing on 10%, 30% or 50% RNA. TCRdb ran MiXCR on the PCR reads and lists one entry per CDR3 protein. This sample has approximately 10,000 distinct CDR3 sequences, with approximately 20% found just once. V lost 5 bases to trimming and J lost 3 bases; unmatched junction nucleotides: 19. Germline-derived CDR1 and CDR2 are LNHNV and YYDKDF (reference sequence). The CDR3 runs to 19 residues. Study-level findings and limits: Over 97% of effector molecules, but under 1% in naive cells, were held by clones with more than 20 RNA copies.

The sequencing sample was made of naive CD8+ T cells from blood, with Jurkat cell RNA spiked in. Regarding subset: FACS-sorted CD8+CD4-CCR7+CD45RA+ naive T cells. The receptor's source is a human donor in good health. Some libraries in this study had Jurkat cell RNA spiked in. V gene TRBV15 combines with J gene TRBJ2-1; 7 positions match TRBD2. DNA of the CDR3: TGTGCCACCAGCGGGGACCATACTAGCGCGACGAGTTTCTACAATGAGCAGTTCTTC. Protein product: CATSGDHTSATSFYNEQFF.